This T cell receptor beta chain derives from a study of shared clonotypes between healthy human individuals. On this clone itself: The antigen is undetermined.

General study points: Collection of samples was limited to blood; tissue repertoires likely differ. The four-donor shared clonotypes exceeded non-shared clonotypes in generation probability, with non-shared ones scoring lower.

Trimming at V came to 0 bases and at J to 4 bases, leaving 6 bases not matched to a gene. The germline CDR1 and CDR2 sequences are SGDLS and YYNGEE. CDR3 size: 15 residues. Assay execution proceeded at the deep level. In the original analysis: Filtering differed since immunoSEQ provided only junctions, with no quality scores. Libraries were prepared by immunoSEQ multiplex PCR; TCRdb keeps only in-frame clonotypes and omits some of them. That table is the source of V, J and clone size, and D and trimming were worked out from the DNA. Of about 2.1 million clones listed, 93% are singletons. Naive CD8 cells comprised CD45RO-negative, CCR7-positively selected cells, excluding terminally differentiated effector memory CD45RA+ cells.

The clonotype was recovered from a man between 18 and 35 years old in good health. Some clones in this sample may be carry-over from other donors' samples. The chain joins TRBV9 to TRBJ2-7, with 8 bases fitting TRBD2. The sample consisted of naive CD8+ T cells from PBMCs. CDR3 loop: CASSVGVSGAYEQYF. The CDR3 bases are TGTGCCAGCAGCGTAGGGGTTAGCGGGGCATACGAGCAGTACTTC.